This T cell receptor beta chain came from a study of CD8+ T cells in alopecia areata. Turning to the study itself: Percent affected scalp area, the SALT score, rated treated patients' severity. Study observations and caveats: While patients received tofacitinib, many expanded lesional clones remained present in scalp and blood.

After removal of 4 bases from V and 5 bases from J, the junction contained 4 bases not matched to a gene. The CDR3 is 13 amino acids. Germline-derived CDR1 and CDR2 are SQVTM and ANQGSEA. Treatment defined: oral pan-JAK inhibitor, 5-10 mg twice daily. It was cDNA, reverse transcribed from extracted RNA, that served as the sequencing template. Measured with immunoSEQ multiplex PCR; TCRdb has only the in-frame clones, and not every one. The table lists around 200,000 clones, approximately 56% of them singletons. For this clone: Its antigen is as yet unknown.

The receptor comes from a human donor with alopecia areata. The sample was CD4+ T cells sorted from blood, taken at week 4, from a patient treated with tofacitinib. The genes are TRBV29-1 and TRBJ2-7; 11 positions match TRBD2. CDR3 sequence (DNA): TGCAGCGTTGGACTAGCGGGACTGAACGAGCAGTACTTC. Translating it yields CSVGLAGLNEQYF.